This passage covers 31 T cell receptor beta chains from one sample sequenced in a study of monozygotic twins with inflammatory bowel disease. TCRdb derives one entry per CDR3 protein from the 5' RACE reads, leaving out DNA. This sample's clone table lists some 400,000 distinct CDR3 sequences. The sample was blood. These TCRs come from a human donor with ulcerative colitis or Crohn's disease, or a healthy co-twin of an affected twin (not recorded which).

The chain uses TRBV12-3 or TRBV12-4 and TRBJ2-7; TCRdb's assignment of TRBD1 cannot be checked, as there is no DNA. The CDR3 has 14 amino acids. CDR3 amino acids: CASSLRTGFYEQYF.

The rearrangement uses TRBV11-2 and TRBJ2-6; absent DNA, TCRdb's TRBD1 call cannot be checked. Looked up from germline, CDR1 is SGHAT and CDR2 is FQNNGV. This CDR3 is 17 amino acids long. CDR3 protein: CASSRDRISSGANVLTF.

This chain uses TRBV27 with TRBJ2-7; TCRdb names TRBD1, which stays unverified in the absence of DNA. Germline CDR1 is MNHEY and CDR2 is SMNVEV (reference sequence). The CDR3 is made up of 14 amino acids. The chain's CDR3 is CASSSRTGPIPQYF.

The V and J genes are TRBV5-5 and TRBJ1-2. The CDR3 covers 13 residues. Germline values: CDR1 SGHKS, CDR2 YYEKEE (reference sequence). CDR3 amino acids: CASNKDPFYGYTF.

The chain combines TRBV30 with TRBJ1-5; the D call of TRBD1 rests on TCRdb alone, since no DNA is present to check it. The CDR3 totals 13 residues. The germline V gene encodes CDR1 GTSNPN and CDR2 SVGIG (reference sequence). The CDR3 region is CAWSSQGSQPQHF.

The chain recombines TRBV12-3 or TRBV12-4 with TRBJ1-4. The CDR3 contains 15 residues. The CDR3 loop reads CASSYSGKADEKLFF.

The chain carries TRBV5-1 and TRBJ1-1; TCRdb indicates TRBD1, and absent DNA this call remains unverified. CDR3 length: 15 amino acids. Per germline, CDR1 SGHRS and CDR2 YFSETQ. The CDR3 loop is CASTAGLLGSTEAFF.

The V gene is TRBV14, the J gene TRBJ2-1. Per germline, CDR1 SGHDN and CDR2 FVKESK. The CDR3 is made up of 15 amino acids. The CDR3 region is CASSQGSISYNEQFF. The full variable domain, completed using reference TRBV14 and TRBJ2-1, is EAGVTQFPSHSVIEKGQTVTLRCDPISGHDNLYWYRRVMGKEIKFLLHFVKESKQDESGMPNNRFLAERTGGTYSTLKVQPAELEDSGVYFCASSQGSISYNEQFFGPGTRLTVL.

The V and J genes are TRBV20-1 and TRBJ2-3; the TCRdb D gene call, TRBD1, has no DNA to confirm it. The CDR3 is 17 amino acids. Germline lookup yields CDR1 DFQATT and CDR2 SNEGSKA (reference sequence). This CDR3 reads CSASNAQSRQGTDTQYF.

The V gene is TRBV12-3 or TRBV12-4, the J gene TRBJ1-2; absent DNA, TCRdb's TRBD1 call cannot be checked. CDR3 length equals 13 residues. CDR3 sequence: CASSSGQVYGYTF.

The chain's CDR3 is CASSRLGGTGGSGNTIYF. The chain uses TRBV11-2 and TRBJ1-3; the TCRdb D gene call, TRBD1, has no DNA to confirm it. The CDR3 is 18 amino acids. Germline loops: CDR1 SGHAT, CDR2 FQNNGV.

This rearrangement joins TRBV6-5 to TRBJ1-1; TCRdb indicates TRBD1, and absent DNA this call remains unverified. Germline assignment: CDR1 MNHEY and CDR2 SVGAGI. The CDR3 sequence is 15 residues long. The CDR3 protein is CASSYGGSTNTEAFF.

This rearrangement joins TRBV24-1 to TRBJ2-1; without DNA, the TCRdb call of TRBD2 cannot be checked. Germline V gene sequence: CDR1 KGHDR, CDR2 SFDVKD. CDR3 length equals 15 residues. Here the CDR3 reads CATSAAGGVYNEQFF.

This chain connects TRBV30 to TRBJ1-4; with no DNA, the TCRdb D assignment of TRBD1 cannot be verified. The CDR3 spans 11 residues. CDR1 is GTSNPN, CDR2 SVGIG, per germline (reference sequence). The CDR3 is CATGSGEKLFF. Complete variable domain (other parts from reference TRBV30 and TRBJ1-4): SQTIHQWPATLVQPVGSPLSLECTVEGTSNPNLYWYRQAAGRGLQLLFYSVGIGQISSEVPQNLSASRPQDRQFILSSKKLLLSDSGFYLCATGSGEKLFFGSGTQLSVL.

The rearrangement links TRBV6-2 or TRBV6-3 to TRBJ1-2; TCRdb's D gene call, TRBD1, goes unchecked for lack of DNA. Germline V lookup: CDR1 MNHEY, CDR2 SVGEGT. The length of the CDR3 is 14 residues. CDR3 sequence reads: CASSGTADNYGYTF.

The CDR3 region is CASSLDQTRGNEQFF. The V and J genes are TRBV11-3 and TRBJ2-1; TCRdb proposes TRBD2, but this gene call is untestable without DNA. The V gene's germline CDR1 is SGHNT and CDR2 YENEEA. The CDR3 extends over 15 amino acids.

V is TRBV7-9 and J is TRBJ1-2. The CDR3 extends over 15 amino acids. Germline loops: CDR1 SEHNR, CDR2 FQNEAQ (reference sequence). The CDR3 protein is CASSPWTQGGYGYTF. The variable domain in full, with the rest retrieved from reference TRBV7-9 and TRBJ1-2, is DTGVSQNPRHKITKRGQNVTFRCDPISEHNRLYWYRQTLGQGPEFLTYFQNEAQLEKSRLLSDRFSAERPKGSFSTLEIQRTEQGDSAMYLCASSPWTQGGYGYTFGSGTRLTVV.

CDR3 residues: CASSLGEGLGEDTQYF. The J gene is TRBJ2-3, the V gene TRBV7-8; TCRdb gives TRBD1 as the D gene, but with no DNA this cannot be confirmed. This CDR3 has 16 amino acids. CDR1 SGHVS and CDR2 FQNEAQ come from the germline V gene.

This rearrangement joins TRBV30 to TRBJ1-2. The CDR3 has 14 residues. In germline, CDR1 is GTSNPN, CDR2 SVGIG (reference sequence). This CDR3 reads CACNPTDLNYGYTF.

The V gene is TRBV7-2, the J gene TRBJ2-5; without DNA, the TCRdb call of TRBD1 cannot be checked. The germline CDR1 and CDR2 sequences are SGHTA and FQGNSA. The CDR3 has 15 residues. The CDR3 sequence: CASSSDRAGGETQYF.

The V and J genes are TRBV12-3 or TRBV12-4 and TRBJ2-5; the TCRdb D gene call, TRBD2, has no DNA to confirm it. The CDR3 totals 16 residues. The CDR3 sequence is CASRELLAGGEETKYF.

The rearrangement uses TRBV27 and TRBJ1-2; TCRdb's D call of TRBD1 is untestable without DNA. The CDR3 extends over 14 amino acids. The germline V gene has CDR1 MNHEY and CDR2 SMNVEV (reference sequence). The CDR3 loop reads CASSPTWGNYGYTF.

The chain uses TRBV12-3 or TRBV12-4 and TRBJ2-1. The CDR3 totals 12 residues. The CDR3 here is CASSLGSHQEFF.

V is TRBV19 and J is TRBJ1-1; the D call from TCRdb, TRBD1, cannot be confirmed without DNA. Germline values: CDR1 LNHDA, CDR2 SQIVND (reference sequence). The CDR3 runs to 14 residues. The CDR3 loop is CASRQGARDTEAFF.

V gene TRBV3-1 combines with J gene TRBJ1-1; no DNA is available, so the TRBD1 call from TCRdb remains unchecked. The V gene's germline CDR1 is LGHDT and CDR2 YNNKEL (reference sequence). The CDR3 length is 13 residues. CDR3 amino acids: CASSSGTVTEAFF.

This chain uses TRBV20-1 with TRBJ1-2. Germline values: CDR1 DFQATT, CDR2 SNEGSKA (reference sequence). CDR3 length equals 18 residues. The CDR3 region is CSARDDQLGPQDNYGYTF.

V and J are TRBV7-9 and TRBJ1-4; TCRdb names TRBD1, which stays unverified in the absence of DNA. The CDR3 loop spans 14 amino acids. Germline assignment: CDR1 SEHNR and CDR2 FQNEAQ (reference sequence). CDR3: CASSSRDRGEKLFF.

This chain connects TRBV20-1 to TRBJ2-7. CDR3 length: 13 residues. Germline V CDR1 and CDR2: DFQATT, SNEGSKA (reference sequence). The CDR3 is CSARSDVYYEQYF.

This chain joins TRBV7-2 and TRBJ2-1; with no DNA, the TCRdb D assignment of TRBD2 cannot be verified. Germline CDR1 SGHTA, CDR2 FQGNSA. The CDR3 contains 14 residues. CDR3 amino acids: CASSPPGLANEQFF.

The J gene is TRBJ2-3, the V gene TRBV20-1; checking the TCRdb D call of TRBD1 is not possible without DNA. Germline-derived CDR1 and CDR2 are DFQATT and SNEGSKA (reference sequence). CDR3 size: 14 residues. The CDR3 protein is CSAPPGGRTDTQYF.

V is TRBV6-5 and J is TRBJ2-6. Germline V gene lookup returns CDR1 MNHEY and CDR2 SVGAGI. This CDR3 comprises 18 residues. The CDR3 loop reads CASSYSSLGSAGANVLTF.